This T cell receptor beta chain appears in the sequencing data of a study of cytomegalovirus exposure and HLA in healthy donors (dated by TCRdb to 2017 to 2019). For the wider study: According to a later analysis, the 120 or so validation repertoires were produced on the same platform as the approximately 690 repertoires of the first cohort. The study aimed to test whether signatures of past pathogen exposure could be identified by cataloging public T cell receptors. In addition to the first cohort of 666 subjects, a separate validation cohort of approximately 120 different subjects was used. High-throughput TCR immunosequencing, statistical association of individual TCRs with disease status, and machine learning were combined to predict cytomegalovirus infection status.

Library preparation used the immunoSEQ multiplex PCR assay. The authors processed their data as follows. A statistical classification framework was built to diagnose cytomegalovirus status from the catalog of TCR beta chain sequences. TCRdb took over this immuneACCESS table, retaining in-frame rearrangements with V and J assigned. Such tables are incomplete; in checked studies, under half of the missing clones stem from an unresolved V gene, and the remainder is unexplained. That table furnishes V, J and clone size, whereas the DNA furnished D and trimming. Here the sample has roughly 60,000 clones; about 96% occur a single time. Around 0.83% of the sample rests with the top ten. Study-wide conclusions, independent of this receptor: Three of the identified cytomegalovirus-associated TCR beta chains were confirmed in vitro to be specific for cytomegalovirus antigens. A later analysis had no HLA typing for the validation cohort, so co-occurrence there was scored across all 130 or so repertoires. The study listed 150 to 200 TCR beta chains as associated with cytomegalovirus. It was suggested by the authors that the approach could potentially be generalized to other disease states and immunological phenotypes. A later analysis found that TCRs clustered in the first cohort also tended to co-occur in the 95 to 150 validation repertoires, with approximately 94% of cluster scores above 0. While some public TCRs were present in many individuals, most TCR sequences turned up only very rarely across donors. Cytomegalovirus status was reported to be diagnosed by the classifier with high specificity and sensitivity in both the original and validation cohorts.

The donors were included in the validation cohort of roughly 120 subjects, a group kept apart from the roughly 700-subject first cohort. With respect to this clone: Its antigen is still unknown. There are no base qualities to consult, and no much larger clone falls within one base.

CDR1 SGHDN and CDR2 FVKESK are derived from the germline V gene. The CDR3 starts with the cysteine, ends with the phenylalanine, and has 17 residues. The read is trimmed to its CDR3 DNA, 51 bases read in frame from base 1. The germline V end is reduced by 5 bases and the J end by 3 bases; junction bases left unmatched: 14. This clonotype was sampled from a man between 18 and 35 years old in good health and CMV-seronegative. This sequence uses TRBV14 and TRBJ2-5, with 8 central nucleotides matching TRBD1. The material sequenced was PBMCs. For the CDR3, the sequence is CASSSWTGFNVEETQYF. The DNA sequence is TGTGCCAGCAGCTCCTGGACAGGGTTCAATGTCGAAGAGACCCAGTACTTC.